This TCR beta chain is drawn from a study of beta chain features in type 1 diabetes. Notes on the study in general: There was a possibility that cDNA sequencing over-represented cells with high TCR expression. Possible PCR preference for shorter templates applied equally to patients and controls.

This clone was recorded a few times. As yet, its antigen is unknown. J was trimmed by 9 bases and V by 4 bases; bases with no gene match: 16. CDR1 is GTSNPN, CDR2 SVGIG, per germline (reference sequence). This CDR3 is 16 amino acids long. Reverse transcription of all isolated RNA meant that expressed TCRB transcripts were sequenced. Clones were sequenced by immunoSEQ multiplex PCR, and TCRdb holds only the in-frame ones, with some missing. The sample has some 200,000 clones; 11% are singletons. J is TRBJ2-1 and V is TRBV30; 9 nucleotides line up with TRBD1. The TCR sequence derives from a man younger than 30 in good health. Sequencing input: central memory CD4+ T cells from blood. The CDR3 reads CAWKGGQGNRYSEQFF. CDR3 nucleotides: TGTGCCTGGAAGGGTGGACAGGGGAATCGTTATAGTGAGCAGTTCTTC.